A single sample gave rise to the 6 T cell receptor beta chains below, sequenced in a study of blood T cell repertoires in COVID-19. Method: immunoSEQ multiplex PCR; TCRdb's copy keeps in-frame clones and lacks some. The profile shows around 150,000 clones, around 85% of them singletons. Sequenced input: peripheral blood. These receptors all stem from a human donor with acute or convalescent COVID-19. The donor label of this sample is uncertain.

V usage is TRBV6-5 and J usage is TRBJ1-2; a possible D gene is TRBD1 (6 bases). Germline loops: CDR1 MNHEY, CDR2 SVGAGI. The ends were cut back, 7 bases at V and 2 bases at J, with 11 bases in the middle. CDR3 length equals 13 residues. The DNA for the CDR3 is TGTGCCAGCAACCCAGGGGTCAACTATGGCTACACCTTC. This sequence encodes CASNPGVNYGYTF.

The chain uses TRBV28 and TRBJ2-3; weak D call: TRBD1 (5 bases). This CDR3 contains 16 residues. The germline V and J ends were trimmed by 3 bases and 3 bases, with 16 bases remaining between them. The germline CDR1 and CDR2 sequences are MDHEN and SYDVKM. CDR3 protein: CASSFSWAGRTDTQYF. In DNA, the CDR3 is TGTGCCAGCAGTTTTTCGTGGGCAGGGCGTACAGATACGCAGTATTTT.

This clone came up once. The V gene is TRBV7-3, the J gene TRBJ1-1, with TRBD1 matching over 9 bases. Germline assignment: CDR1 SGHTA and CDR2 FQGTGA. The junction had 6 bases not matched to a gene; V was cut back by 5 bases and J by 8 bases. The CDR3 sequence is 13 residues long. CDR3 DNA sequence: TGTGCCAGCAGCCCTAGACAGGGGGGAGAAGCTTTCTTT. This sequence encodes CASSPRQGGEAFF.

The chain employs TRBV7-2 and TRBJ1-1, with 7 bases fitting TRBD1. Germline V CDR1 and CDR2: SGHTA, FQGNSA. The CDR3 is 14 amino acids. With V trimmed by 3 bases and J by 3 bases, 4 bases remained unmatched. In nucleotides, the CDR3 is TGTGCCAGCAGCTTCCAACAGGGGTACACTGAAGCTTTCTTT. Its protein product is CASSFQQGYTEAFF. Looking up the rest from reference TRBV7-2 and TRBJ1-1 gives the full variable domain: GAGVSQSPSNKVTEKGKDVELRCDPISGHTALYWYRQSLGQGLEFLIYFQGNSAPDKSGLPSDRFSAERTGGSVSTLTIQRTQQEDSAVYLCASSFQQGYTEAFFGQGTRLTVV.

The chain carries TRBV7-9 and TRBJ2-5, with D possibly matching TRBD1 (5 bases). This CDR3 comprises 13 residues. Germline CDR1 reads SEHNR; CDR2 reads FQNEAQ (reference sequence). The V and J ends lost 6 bases and 1 base respectively, with 9 bases between them. This CDR3 reads CASRQDLQETQYF. CDR3 nucleotide sequence: TGTGCCAGCAGACAGGACCTCCAAGAGACCCAGTACTTC.

This clone was observed at least ten times. V and J are TRBV27 and TRBJ2-1, with D maybe TRBD2 (6 bases). Germline CDR1 MNHEY, CDR2 SMNVEV (reference sequence). The CDR3 totals 14 residues. The ends were cut back, 0 bases at V and 9 bases at J, with 12 bases in the middle. CDR3: CASSLSLASVEQFF. The CDR3 coding sequence is TGTGCCAGCAGTTTATCGTTGGCTAGCGTTGAGCAGTTCTTC.